Presented here are 4 T cell receptor beta chains from one specimen sequenced in a study of blood T cell repertoires in COVID-19. TCRdb's copy holds only in-frame clones and misses some; the assay was immunoSEQ multiplex PCR. The repertoire consists of about 68,000 clones, with 85% occurring once and the leading ten covering roughly 24%. The sample was peripheral blood. These receptors were collected from a man aged 50-60 years with acute or convalescent COVID-19.

The V gene is TRBV5-1, the J gene TRBJ2-7; D not resolved. The CDR3 sequence is 13 residues long. Per the germline V gene, CDR1 is SGHRS and CDR2 is YFSETQ. V was trimmed by 0 bases and J by 6 bases, leaving 10 bases between them. The CDR3 spells CASSLAGRSEQYF. Written as DNA, the CDR3 is TGCGCCAGCAGCTTGGCCGGCCGGAGCGAGCAGTACTTC.

The gene calls are TRBV5-1 and TRBJ2-1; 8 positions agree with TRBD1. V lost 3 bases and J lost 7; bases outside the gene matches: 15. Germline lookup yields CDR1 SGHRS and CDR2 YFSETQ. The CDR3 is made up of 17 amino acids. CDR3 sequence reads: CASSWALRTGPVNEQFF. CDR3 DNA sequence: TGCGCCAGCAGCTGGGCGCTCAGGACAGGGCCTGTGAATGAGCAGTTCTTC. Using reference TRBV5-1 and TRBJ2-1 for the parts outside the CDR3, the full variable domain is KAGVTQTPRYLIKTRGQQVTLSCSPISGHRSVSWYQQTPGQGLQFLFEYFSETQRNKGNFPGRFSGRQFSNSRSEMNVSTLELGDSALYLCASSWALRTGPVNEQFFGPGTRLTVL.

This chain joins TRBV11-3 and TRBJ2-3, with a tentative D call TRBD2 (6 bases). Germline CDR1 is SGHNT and CDR2 is YENEEA. The ends were cut back, 0 bases at V and 2 bases at J, with 9 bases in the middle. The length of the CDR3 is 15 residues. The CDR3 spells CASSLEGEATDTQYF. In DNA, the CDR3 is TGTGCCAGCAGCTTAGAGGGGGAGGCCACAGATACGCAGTATTTT.

The chain carries TRBV18 and TRBJ2-7, with 10 bases identical to TRBD1. CDR3 length: 15 amino acids. Germline V gene data show CDR1 as KGHSH and CDR2 as LQKENI. Losses at the gene ends were 3 bases for V and 6 bases for J; bases not matched to a gene: 8. CDR3 sequence reads: CASSPPDRGLGEQYF. The CDR3 region has the DNA TGTGCCAGCTCACCCCCCGACAGGGGGCTGGGCGAGCAGTACTTC. Full variable domain (rest looked up from reference TRBV18 and TRBJ2-7): NAGVMQNPRHLVRRRGQEARLRCSPMKGHSHVYWYRQLPEEGLKFMVYLQKENIIDESGMPKERFSAEFPKEGPSILRIQQVVRGDSAAYFCASSPPDRGLGEQYFGPGTRLTVT.